These 11 T cell receptor beta chains originate from one sample sequenced in a study of neurological immune-mediated disorders. TCRdb itself ran the 5' RACE reads through MiXCR, one entry per CDR3 protein. The repertoire holds about 76,000 distinct CDR3 sequences, with roughly 17% as singletons. The sequenced material came from PBMCs. The source of these receptors is a woman between 40 and 50 years old in good health.

This clonotype has at least ten counts. This chain links TRBV5-4 with TRBJ2-3, with no clear D. Germline CDR1 reads SGHNT; CDR2 reads YYREEE (reference sequence). The V gene lost 0 bases and the J gene lost 2 bases, with 10 bases spanning the gap. There are 15 residues in the CDR3. The CDR3 DNA sequence: TGTGCCAGCAGCTTGGATCTAGAACTCACAGATACGCAGTATTTT. It specifies CASSLDLELTDTQYF.

In this sample, this clonotype turned up once. This chain connects TRBV28 to TRBJ1-4, with a possible D match to TRBD1 (5 bases). Per germline, CDR1 MDHEN and CDR2 SYDVKM. Trimming cost V 2 bases and J 8 bases, with 15 bases left between them. This CDR3 is 15 amino acids long. CDR3 DNA sequence: TGTGCCAGCAGTTTAGCAGGGCAGATAGGGGAAAAACTGTTTTTT. The encoded protein is CASSLAGQIGEKLFF.

This clonotype was seen repeatedly, ten times or more. This rearrangement joins TRBV24-1 to TRBJ2-1, with 9 bases that match TRBD1. V dropped 4 bases and J dropped 15; count of bases not matched to a gene: 12. The CDR3 has 14 amino acids. Germline V gives CDR1 KGHDR, CDR2 SFDVKD. Here the CDR3 DNA reads TGTGCCACCAGTGACTTGCAGTCGGACAGGGGACGGTTCTTC. Its protein product is CATSDLQSDRGRFF.

Note on this clonotype: A much larger clone differs from this one at a single base, so this may be a read error. This sequence joins TRBV28 and TRBJ2-1; a weak D match, TRBD2 (6 bases). This CDR3 has 15 amino acids. V was clipped by 5 bases and J by 5 bases, with 16 bases between them. The germline CDR1 and CDR2 sequences are MDHEN and SYDVKM. CDR3 DNA: TGTGCCAGCAGTCTTCCCTTCGGGAGAGACAATGAGCAGTTCTTC. It encodes CASSLPFGRDNEQFF. Complete variable domain (other parts from reference TRBV28 and TRBJ2-1): DVKVTQSSRYLVKRTGEKVFLECVQDMDHENMFWYRQDPGLGLRLIYFSYDVKMKEKGDIPEGYSVSREKKERFSLILESASTNQTSMYLCASSLPFGRDNEQFFGPGTRLTVL.

This rearrangement joins TRBV14 to TRBJ2-3; D not resolved. This CDR3 region has 13 residues. Germline V gives CDR1 SGHDN, CDR2 FVKESK. V lost 1 base and J lost 6, with 8 bases in between. DNA for the CDR3: TGTGCCAGCAGCCAAGTATGGGTTGATACGCAGTATTTT. Translating gives CASSQVWVDTQYF.

This clonotype has at least ten counts. The chain joins TRBV5-5 to TRBJ2-3; 10 nucleotides agree with TRBD1. This CDR3 is built from 13 residues. Losses at the gene ends were 7 bases for V and 3 bases for J; bases not matched to a gene: 2. Germline-derived CDR1 and CDR2 are SGHKS and YYEKEE (reference sequence). CDR3 DNA: TGTGCCAGCCGGACAGGGGGTACAGATACGCAGTATTTT. This gives the protein CASRTGGTDTQYF.

This clonotype was seen ten or more times. The chain combines TRBV20-1 with TRBJ2-1; D is ambiguous. Trimming took 6 bases from V and 8 from J, leaving 17 bases between them. This CDR3 has 13 amino acids. Germline assignment: CDR1 DFQATT and CDR2 SNEGSKA (reference sequence). CDR3 in DNA: TGCAGTGCCCCGCACCCAACTGGGGATGAGCAGTTCTTC. It yields the protein CSAPHPTGDEQFF.

This clonotype showed up many times. The chain joins TRBV12-3 or TRBV12-4 to TRBJ1-1; D gene uncertain. Trimming took 6 bases from V and 5 from J, leaving 13 bases between them. The CDR3 has 13 residues. Here the CDR3 DNA reads TGTGCCAGCAGAGACTCATCGGGGACTGAAGCTTTCTTT. Its protein product is CASRDSSGTEAFF.

This clonotype was recorded at least ten times. The chain recombines TRBV10-3 with TRBJ1-3; TRBD1 might be the D (5 bases). This CDR3 region has 15 residues. CDR1 and CDR2 from the germline V gene are ENHRY and SYGVKD. V gave up 3 bases and J gave up 2 bases, with 11 bases separating them. This chain's CDR3 is CAISEGGEAGNTIYF. The CDR3, as DNA: TGTGCCATCAGTGAAGGAGGGGAGGCTGGAAACACCATATATTTT.

In its sample, this clonotype was seen many times. The chain uses TRBV5-1 and TRBJ1-1; D unresolved. This CDR3 has 13 residues. V lost 2 bases and J lost 1, with 6 bases in between. CDR1 and CDR2 (germline): SGHRS, YFSETQ. CDR3 bases: TGCGCCAGCAGCTTCGTAGAGAACACTGAAGCTTTCTTT. Encoded protein: CASSFVENTEAFF.

This clonotype was recorded at least ten times. The rearrangement links TRBV7-2 to TRBJ2-5; D is ambiguous. Trimming pared 3 bases from V and 3 bases from J, leaving 11 bases between. The CDR3 extends over 14 amino acids. Germline CDR1 and CDR2: SGHTA and FQGNSA. In DNA form, the CDR3 reads TGTGCCAGCAGCTTCTCTTCGGCTGAAGAGACCCAGTACTTC. Protein sequence: CASSFSSAEETQYF.